A selection of T cell receptor beta chains follows, all from one sample in a study of OX40 agonist ivuxolimab in advanced cancers. Profiling relied on immunoSEQ multiplex PCR, and the TCRdb table lists in-frame clones only, not all of them. This sample carries tens of thousands of clones, 85% of them seen once, and the ten largest clones take 48%. Here the sequenced sample was CD4+ or CD8+ T cells sorted from blood, taken in a trial of the OX40 agonist ivuxolimab. The receptor source for this set is an adult with an advanced solid tumor such as melanoma, head and neck, liver or kidney cancer. Both conserved end residues are part of each CDR3.

J gene	V gene	CDR3 protein
TRBJ2-7	TRBV2	CASSEWGGGESYEQYF
TRBJ2-6	TRBV5-1	CASSLVGSLSGANVLTF
TRBJ2-7	TRBV2	CASSDRASYEQYF
TRBJ1-1	TRBV7-9	CASSPTLSGQPNTEAFF
TRBJ2-7	TRBV6-5	CASSATGGYEQYF
TRBJ1-4	TRBV28	CASRIRGAANEKLFF
TRBJ1-6	TRBV5-4	CASSLARDNSPLHF
TRBJ2-1	TRBV7-6	CASSFKRHPGNEQFF
TRBJ1-2	TRBV27	CASSLRGADGYTF
TRBJ1-5	TRBV30	CAWTTGVSNQPQHF
TRBJ2-7	TRBV7-2	CASSTLGGAFYEQYF
TRBJ2-5	TRBV6-1	CASSETQTQYF
NA	TRBV27	CASSLTGTGAYEQYF
TRBJ1-1	TRBV6-4	CASSAGDGEGTEAFF
TRBJ1-4	TRBV7-6	CASSRNLIGGQSEKLFF
TRBJ1-1	TRBV4-2	CASSQESPGAEAFF
TRBJ2-3	TRBV27	CASSPRSVGPDTQYF
TRBJ2-5	TRBV7-8	CASSMSSLETQYF
TRBJ2-3	TRBV2	CASSGPTSGVTSTDTQYF
TRBJ2-7	TRBV27	CASSLLESEQYF
TRBJ1-1	TRBV5-5	CASSLGATEAFF
TRBJ1-5	TRBV5-6	CASSLGAGTQHF
TRBJ2-7	TRBV28	CASNYRARGGAYEQYF
TRBJ1-1	TRBV10-1	CATLNTEAFF
TRBJ2-1	TRBV9	CASSVGREQFF
TRBJ1-2	TRBV25-1	CASSEGTTYGYTF
TRBJ1-1	TRBV27	CASSLEGGNTEAFF
TRBJ2-7	TRBV27	CASSLALSYEQYF
TRBJ2-7	TRBV27	CASSLTGTGVVEQYF
TRBJ2-7	TRBV27	CATPRRGKNYEQYF
TRBJ2-7	TRBV30	CAWSLTGGDEQYF